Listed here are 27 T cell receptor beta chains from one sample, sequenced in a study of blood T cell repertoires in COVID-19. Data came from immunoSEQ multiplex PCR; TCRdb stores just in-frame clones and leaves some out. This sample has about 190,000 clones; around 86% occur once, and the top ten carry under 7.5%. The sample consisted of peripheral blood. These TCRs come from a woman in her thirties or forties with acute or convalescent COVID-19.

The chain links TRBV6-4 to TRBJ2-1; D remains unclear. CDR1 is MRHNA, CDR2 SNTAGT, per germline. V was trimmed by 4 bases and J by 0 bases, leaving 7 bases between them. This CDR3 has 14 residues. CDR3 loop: CASSVESSYNEQFF. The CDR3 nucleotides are TGTGCCAGCAGTGTCGAGAGCTCCTACAATGAGCAGTTCTTC.

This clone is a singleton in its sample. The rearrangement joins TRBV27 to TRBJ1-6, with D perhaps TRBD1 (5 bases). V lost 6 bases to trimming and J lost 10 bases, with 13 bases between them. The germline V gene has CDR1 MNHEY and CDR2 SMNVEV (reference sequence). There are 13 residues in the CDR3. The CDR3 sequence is CASRRRAGSPLHF. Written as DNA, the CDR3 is TGTGCCAGCAGGAGAAGGGCAGGGTCACCCCTCCACTTT.

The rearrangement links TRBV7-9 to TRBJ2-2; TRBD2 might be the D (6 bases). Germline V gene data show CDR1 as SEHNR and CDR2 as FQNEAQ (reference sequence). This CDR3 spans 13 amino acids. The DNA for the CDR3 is TGTGGGTTGGGGGAGGCGAACACCGGGGAGCTGTTTTTT. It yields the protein CGLGEANTGELFF.

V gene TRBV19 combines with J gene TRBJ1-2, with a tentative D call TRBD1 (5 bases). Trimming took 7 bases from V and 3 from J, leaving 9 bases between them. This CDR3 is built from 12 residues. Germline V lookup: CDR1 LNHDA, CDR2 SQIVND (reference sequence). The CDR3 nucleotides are TGTGCCAGTATGGACAATTACTATGGCTACACCTTC. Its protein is CASMDNYYGYTF.

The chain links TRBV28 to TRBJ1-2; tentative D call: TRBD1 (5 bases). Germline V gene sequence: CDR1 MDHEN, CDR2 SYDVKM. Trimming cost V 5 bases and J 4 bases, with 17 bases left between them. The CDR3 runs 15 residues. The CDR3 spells CASSPESWQGYGYTF. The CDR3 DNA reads TGTGCCAGCAGTCCCGAATCGTGGCAGGGCTATGGCTACACCTTC.

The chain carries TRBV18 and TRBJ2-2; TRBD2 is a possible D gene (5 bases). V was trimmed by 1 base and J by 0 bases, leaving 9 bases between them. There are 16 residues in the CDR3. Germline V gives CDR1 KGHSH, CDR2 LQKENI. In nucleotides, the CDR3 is TGTGCCAGCTCACCACAGGGAGCCGCGAACACCGGGGAGCTGTTTTTT. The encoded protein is CASSPQGAANTGELFF. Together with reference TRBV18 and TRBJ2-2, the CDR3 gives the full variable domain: NAGVMQNPRHLVRRRGQEARLRCSPMKGHSHVYWYRQLPEEGLKFMVYLQKENIIDESGMPKERFSAEFPKEGPSILRIQQVVRGDSAAYFCASSPQGAANTGELFFGEGSRLTVL.

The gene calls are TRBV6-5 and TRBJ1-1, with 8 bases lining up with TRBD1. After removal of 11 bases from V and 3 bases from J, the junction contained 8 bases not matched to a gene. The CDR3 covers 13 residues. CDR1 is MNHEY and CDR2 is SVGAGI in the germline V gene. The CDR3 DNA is TGTGCCGGGGCTGACAGGGGAGACACTGAAGCTTTCTTT. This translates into CAGADRGDTEAFF.

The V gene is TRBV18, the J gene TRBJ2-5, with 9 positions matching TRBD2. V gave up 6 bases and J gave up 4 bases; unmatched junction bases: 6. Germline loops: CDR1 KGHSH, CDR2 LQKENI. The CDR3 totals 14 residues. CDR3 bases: TGTGCCAGCTCGTTCCCGGGACTAGCAGAGACCCAGTACTTC. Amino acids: CASSFPGLAETQYF.

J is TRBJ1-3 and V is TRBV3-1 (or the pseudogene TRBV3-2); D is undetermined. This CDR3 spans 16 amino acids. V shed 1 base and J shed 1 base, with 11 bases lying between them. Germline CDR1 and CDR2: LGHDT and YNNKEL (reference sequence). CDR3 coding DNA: TGTGCCAGCAGCCAAGTCCGAGGAAGGTCTGGAAACACCATATATTTT. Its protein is CASSQVRGRSGNTIYF.

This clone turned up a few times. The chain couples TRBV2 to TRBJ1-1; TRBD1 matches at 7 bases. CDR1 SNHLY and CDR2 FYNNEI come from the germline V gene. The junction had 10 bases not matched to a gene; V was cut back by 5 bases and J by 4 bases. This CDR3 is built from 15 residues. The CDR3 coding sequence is TGTGCCAGCAGTTATAGACAGGGCCTTGGCACTGAAGCTTTCTTT. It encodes CASSYRQGLGTEAFF.

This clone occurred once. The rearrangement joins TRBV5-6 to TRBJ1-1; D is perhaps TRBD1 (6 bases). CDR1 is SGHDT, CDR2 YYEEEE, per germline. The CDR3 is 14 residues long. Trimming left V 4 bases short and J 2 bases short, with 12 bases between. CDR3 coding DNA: TGTGCCAGCAGCCTTCTGGGGGCAAACACTGAAGCTTTCTTT. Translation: CASSLLGANTEAFF.

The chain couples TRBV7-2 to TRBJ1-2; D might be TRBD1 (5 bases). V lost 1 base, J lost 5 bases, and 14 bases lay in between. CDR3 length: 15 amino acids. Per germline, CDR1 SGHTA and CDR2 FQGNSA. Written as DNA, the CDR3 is TGTGCCAGCAGCTTAGTTTCAGGGTTGGGATATGGCTACACCTTC. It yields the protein CASSLVSGLGYGYTF.

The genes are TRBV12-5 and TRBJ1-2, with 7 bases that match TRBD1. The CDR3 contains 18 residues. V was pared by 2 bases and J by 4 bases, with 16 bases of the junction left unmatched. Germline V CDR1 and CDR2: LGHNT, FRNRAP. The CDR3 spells CASGLMGQVRGRGYGYTF. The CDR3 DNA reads TGTGCTAGTGGTTTGATGGGTCAGGTGAGGGGGCGAGGCTATGGCTACACCTTC.

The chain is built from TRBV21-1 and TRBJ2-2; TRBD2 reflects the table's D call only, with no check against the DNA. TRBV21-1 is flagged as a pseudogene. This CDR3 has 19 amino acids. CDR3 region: CASSNLSLAGGTRTGELFF. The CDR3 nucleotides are TGTGCCAGCAGCAATTTGAGTCTAGCGGGAGGAACTCGGACCGGGGAGCTGTTTTTT.

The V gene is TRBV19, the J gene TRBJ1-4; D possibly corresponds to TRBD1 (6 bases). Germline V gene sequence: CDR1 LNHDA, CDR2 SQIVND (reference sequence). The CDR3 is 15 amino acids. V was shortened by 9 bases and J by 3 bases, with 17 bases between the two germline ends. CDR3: CASTFPGAPNEKLFF. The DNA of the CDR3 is TGTGCCAGCACCTTTCCAGGGGCTCCTAATGAAAAACTGTTTTTT. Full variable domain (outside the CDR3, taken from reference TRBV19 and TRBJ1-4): DGGITQSPKYLFRKEGQNVTLSCEQNLNHDAMYWYRQDPGQGLRLIYYSQIVNDFQKGDIAEGYSVSREKKESFPLTVTSAQKNPTAFYLCASTFPGAPNEKLFFGSGTQLSVL.

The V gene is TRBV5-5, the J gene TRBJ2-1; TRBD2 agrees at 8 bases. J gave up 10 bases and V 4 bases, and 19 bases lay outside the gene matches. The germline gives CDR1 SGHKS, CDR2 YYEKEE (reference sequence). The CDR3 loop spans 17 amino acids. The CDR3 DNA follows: TGTGCCAGCAGCGGACGGGGGGGCGGTTTCCAGGGCGAGGAGCAGTTCTTC. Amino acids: CASSGRGGGFQGEEQFF.

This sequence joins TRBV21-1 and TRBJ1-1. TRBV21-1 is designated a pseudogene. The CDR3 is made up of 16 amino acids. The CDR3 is CASSKGRAPIGSEAFF. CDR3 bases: TGTGCCAGCAGCAAAGGGAGAGCCCCAATCGGGTCTGAAGCTTTCTTT.

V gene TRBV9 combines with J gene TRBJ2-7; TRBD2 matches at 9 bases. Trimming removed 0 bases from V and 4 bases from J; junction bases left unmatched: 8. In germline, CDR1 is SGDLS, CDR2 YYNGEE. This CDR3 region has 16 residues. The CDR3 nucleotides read TGTGCCAGCAGCGTAGTAGCAGCGGGAGGTTTGTACGAGCAGTACTTC. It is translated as CASSVVAAGGLYEQYF.

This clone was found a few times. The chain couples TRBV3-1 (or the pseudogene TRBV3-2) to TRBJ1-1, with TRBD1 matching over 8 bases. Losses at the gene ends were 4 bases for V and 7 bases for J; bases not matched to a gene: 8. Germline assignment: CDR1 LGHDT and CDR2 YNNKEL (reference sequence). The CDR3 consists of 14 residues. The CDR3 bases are TGTGCCAGCAGCCGGACGCAGGGGGCCGGTGAAGCTTTCTTT. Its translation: CASSRTQGAGEAFF.

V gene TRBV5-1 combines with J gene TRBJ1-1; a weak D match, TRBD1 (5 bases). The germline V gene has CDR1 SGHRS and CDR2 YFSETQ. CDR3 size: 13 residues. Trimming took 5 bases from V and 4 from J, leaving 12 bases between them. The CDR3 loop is CASRYPDSTEAFF. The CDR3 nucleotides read TGCGCCAGCAGATACCCTGACAGCACTGAAGCTTTCTTT.

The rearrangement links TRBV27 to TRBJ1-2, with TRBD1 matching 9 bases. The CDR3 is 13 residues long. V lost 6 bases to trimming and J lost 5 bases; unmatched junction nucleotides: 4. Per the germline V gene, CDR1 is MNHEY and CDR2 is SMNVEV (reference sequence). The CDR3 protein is CASRKTGGYGYTF. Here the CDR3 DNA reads TGTGCCAGCAGGAAGACAGGGGGATATGGCTACACCTTC.

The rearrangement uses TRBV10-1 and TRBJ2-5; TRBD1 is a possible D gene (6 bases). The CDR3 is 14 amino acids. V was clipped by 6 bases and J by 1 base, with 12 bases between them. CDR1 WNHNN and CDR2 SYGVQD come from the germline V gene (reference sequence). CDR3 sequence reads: CASSAGTPQETQYF. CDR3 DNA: TGCGCCAGCAGCGCCGGGACACCCCAAGAGACCCAGTACTTC.

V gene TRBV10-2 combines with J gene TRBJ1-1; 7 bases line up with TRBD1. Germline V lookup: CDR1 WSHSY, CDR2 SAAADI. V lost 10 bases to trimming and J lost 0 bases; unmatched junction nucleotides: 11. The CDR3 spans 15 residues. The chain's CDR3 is CATRAGGRMNTEAFF. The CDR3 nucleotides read TGCGCCACTAGAGCAGGGGGTAGAATGAACACTGAAGCTTTCTTT.

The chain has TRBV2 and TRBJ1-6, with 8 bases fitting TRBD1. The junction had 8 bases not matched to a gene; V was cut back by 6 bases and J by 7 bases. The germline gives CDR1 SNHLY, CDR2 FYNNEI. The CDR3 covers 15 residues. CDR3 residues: CASSLNRGENSPLHF. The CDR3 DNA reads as TGTGCCAGCAGCCTGAACAGGGGGGAGAATTCACCCCTCCACTTT.

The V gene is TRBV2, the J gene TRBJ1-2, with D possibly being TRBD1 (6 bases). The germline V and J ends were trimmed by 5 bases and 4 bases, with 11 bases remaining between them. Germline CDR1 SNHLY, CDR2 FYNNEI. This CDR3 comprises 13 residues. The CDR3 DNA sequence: TGTGCCAGCAGTTCCGCAGGGGTCTATGGCTACACCTTC. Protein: CASSSAGVYGYTF.

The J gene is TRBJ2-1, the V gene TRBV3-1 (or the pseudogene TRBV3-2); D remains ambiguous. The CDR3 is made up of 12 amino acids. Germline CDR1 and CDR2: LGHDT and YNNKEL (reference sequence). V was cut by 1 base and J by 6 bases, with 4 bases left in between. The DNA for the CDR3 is TGTGCCAGCAGCCAAGTCGGCAATGAGCAGTTCTTC. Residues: CASSQVGNEQFF.

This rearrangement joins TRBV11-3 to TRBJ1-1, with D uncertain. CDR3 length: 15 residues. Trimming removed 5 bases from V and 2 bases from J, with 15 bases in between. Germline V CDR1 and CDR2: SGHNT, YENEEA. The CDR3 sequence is CASSDRAAGNTEAFF. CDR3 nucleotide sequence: TGTGCCAGCAGCGATCGGGCTGCGGGAAACACTGAAGCTTTCTTT.